The clone carrying this TCR beta chain has only a few counts. Its cognate antigen is unknown. Individual TCR cDNA molecules each bore their own unique molecular identifier. Each CDR3 protein gets one entry after TCRdb re-called the 5' RACE reads with MiXCR. Among 8,500 to 13,000 distinct CDR3 sequences listed, around 9.3% were seen once. Time point in this sample: sample taken at primary tumor resection. Unsorted whole RNA of tumor, nontumor lung or frozen PBMC was sequenced. Some 72 TRACERx patients with early, untreated non-small cell lung cancer donated samples. This sample stems from a study of spatial heterogeneity in lung cancer. Study observations and caveats: Blood showed ubiquitous tumor TCRs more often at resection than at routine follow-up.

The CDR3 runs to 12 residues. Per germline, CDR1 MDHEN and CDR2 SYDVKM. The V end lost 4 bases, the J end lost 9 bases, and 10 bases lay between the germline ends. This sequence was found in a male donor with early-stage non-small cell lung cancer. The genes are TRBV28 and TRBJ2-1; maybe TRBD2 (6 bases). Source: PBMCs, taken at surgery. The CDR3 is CASSSGGAEQFF. The CDR3 DNA follows: TGTGCCAGCAGTTCGGGCGGGGCTGAGCAGTTCTTC.